These 22 T cell receptor beta chains came from one sample sequenced in a study of patients and donors after allogeneic stem cell transplantation. TCRdb re-called the RT-PCR reads through MiXCR, storing one row per CDR3 protein. The data hold approximately 33,000 distinct CDR3 sequences, with nearly 7% observed a single time. The sample taken for sequencing was blood, either unsorted or a sorted T cell fraction (not recorded which). These receptors all stem from a human donor who was either an allogeneic HSCT recipient or a stem cell or donor lymphocyte infusion donor (not recorded which). It is not recorded whose cells these are; they may come from a transplant donor.

Many counts were recorded for this clonotype. The rearrangement uses TRBV10-3 and TRBJ1-2; D might be TRBD1 (6 bases). CDR3 size: 14 residues. V was clipped by 3 bases and J by 8 bases, with 16 bases between them. CDR1 and CDR2 from the germline V gene are ENHRY and SYGVKD. The DNA for the CDR3 is TGTGCCATCAGTGAAGACAGGAGGGCCGCGGGCTACACCTTC. Its protein is CAISEDRRAAGYTF.

At least ten counts were recorded for this clonotype. The chain uses TRBV20-1 and TRBJ2-7; D might be TRBD2 (6 bases). V was cut by 7 bases and J by 2 bases, with 12 bases left in between. The CDR3 is 12 amino acids. CDR1 DFQATT and CDR2 SNEGSKA come from the germline V gene (reference sequence). The CDR3 DNA follows: TGCAGTGTCAGTAGCGGTACCTACGAGCAGTACTTC. Residues: CSVSSGTYEQYF.

Comments on this clonotype: Without the conserved terminal phenylalanine or tryptophan, this CDR3 likely stems from a read error. This chain uses TRBV9 with TRBJ2-3, with 11 nucleotides matching TRBD2. The germline V gene has CDR1 SGDLS and CDR2 YYNGEE. The CDR3 length is 16 residues. V trimming: 4 bases; J trimming: 5 bases; junction bases outside the gene matches: 9. The CDR3 DNA reads TGTGCCAGCAGCCCCCGCGGCGGGACTAGCGGAGATACGCAGTATTTG. Translation: CASSPRGGTSGDTQYL.

The V and J genes are TRBV7-9 and TRBJ2-5, with a tentative D call TRBD1 (5 bases). Germline CDR1 and CDR2: SEHNR and FQNEAQ (reference sequence). The CDR3 sequence is 13 residues long. With 5 bases removed from V and 4 bases from J, the gap between germline ends came to 11 bases. The CDR3 sequence: CASSGADGETQYF. DNA of the CDR3: TGTGCCAGCAGCGGGGCCGATGGAGAGACCCAGTACTTC.

This clonotype was counted at least ten times. The chain links TRBV6-5 to TRBJ1-3, with D unclear. CDR1 is MNHEY and CDR2 is SVGAGI in the germline V gene. V shed 2 bases and J shed 0 bases, with 5 bases lying between them. The CDR3 has 14 amino acids. CDR3 sequence (DNA): TGTGCCAGCAGTTACGTGAACTCTGGAAACACCATATATTTT. Amino acids: CASSYVNSGNTIYF.

CDR3 nucleotide sequence: TGTGCCACCAGTGATTGGGTAGGGACCCACAATGAGCAGTTCTTC. This sequence encodes CATSDWVGTHNEQFF. The chain employs TRBV24-1 and TRBJ2-1; D assignment may be TRBD1 or TRBD2 (5 bases each). CDR1 KGHDR and CDR2 SFDVKD come from the germline V gene. CDR3 size: 15 residues. Deletions cut 2 bases from V and 5 bases from J, with 12 bases between.

V gene TRBV2 combines with J gene TRBJ2-7; the match to TRBD2 covers 14 bases. Trimming took 6 bases from V and 6 from J; bases not matched to a gene: 4. The CDR3 has 14 amino acids. The germline V gene has CDR1 SNHLY and CDR2 FYNNEI. The CDR3 is CASRGTSGSGEQYF. In DNA form, the CDR3 reads TGTGCCAGCAGAGGGACTAGCGGGAGTGGCGAGCAGTACTTC.

This clonotype was detected ten times or more. V usage is TRBV29-1 and J usage is TRBJ2-5; D could derive from TRBD1 or TRBD2 (6 bases each). The CDR3 covers 13 residues. V lost 8 bases and J lost 2, with 15 bases in between. From germline, CDR1 is SQVTM and CDR2 ANQGSEA. Written as DNA, the CDR3 is TGCAGCCCCGGGGGACATGAGCAAGAGACCCAGTACTTC. This encodes CSPGGHEQETQYF.

This rearrangement joins TRBV28 to TRBJ2-1; 8 nucleotides agree with TRBD1. This CDR3 contains 15 residues. In germline, CDR1 is MDHEN, CDR2 SYDVKM. Unmatched junction bases numbered 11, after V lost 5 bases and J lost 8 bases. CDR3 in amino acids: CASSIDWTGRYEQFF. The CDR3 DNA sequence: TGTGCCAGCAGTATCGACTGGACAGGGAGGTATGAGCAGTTCTTC. Together with reference TRBV28 and TRBJ2-1, the CDR3 gives the full variable domain: DVKVTQSSRYLVKRTGEKVFLECVQDMDHENMFWYRQDPGLGLRLIYFSYDVKMKEKGDIPEGYSVSREKKERFSLILESASTNQTSMYLCASSIDWTGRYEQFFGPGTRLTVL.

This clonotype was counted many times. The rearrangement links TRBV28 to TRBJ2-7; D possibly uses TRBD1 or TRBD2 (6 bases each). Germline lookup yields CDR1 MDHEN and CDR2 SYDVKM. The CDR3 extends over 14 amino acids. With 8 bases removed from V and 0 bases from J, the gap between germline ends came to 14 bases. CDR3 DNA sequence: TGTGCCAGCGCGGGGACAACGTTCTCCTACGAGCAGTACTTC. Amino acid sequence: CASAGTTFSYEQYF.

There are many counts of this clonotype. CDR3 residues: CASSLGWNQPQHF. The DNA for the CDR3 is TGTGCCAGCAGCTTAGGTTGGAATCAGCCCCAGCATTTT. V usage is TRBV7-8 and J usage is TRBJ1-5; D gene unclear. Per germline, CDR1 SGHVS and CDR2 FQNEAQ. CDR3 length equals 13 residues. With 1 base removed from V and 4 bases from J, the gap between germline ends came to 5 bases. The full variable domain, its missing parts supplied by reference TRBV7-8 and TRBJ1-5, is GAGVSQSPRYKVAKRGQDVALRCDPISGHVSLFWYQQALGQGPEFLTYFQNEAQLDKSGLPSDRFFAERPEGSVSTLKIQRTQQEDSAVYLCASSLGWNQPQHFGDGTRLSIL.

This clonotype was observed at least ten times. The J gene is TRBJ1-1, the V gene TRBV7-3; 8 bases map to TRBD1. V gave up 5 bases and J gave up 6 bases; unmatched junction bases: 5. The CDR3 has 13 amino acids. CDR1 and CDR2 from the germline V gene are SGHTA and FQGTGA. This CDR3 is CASSKDRDAEAFF. CDR3 DNA sequence: TGTGCCAGCAGCAAGGACAGGGATGCTGAAGCTTTCTTT. Full variable domain (remainder filled in from reference TRBV7-3 and TRBJ1-1): GAGVSQTPSNKVTEKGKYVELRCDPISGHTALYWYRQSLGQGPEFLIYFQGTGAADDSGLPNDRFFAVRPEGSVSTLKIQRTERGDSAVYLCASSKDRDAEAFFGQGTRLTVV.

In its sample, this clonotype was seen many times. The chain carries TRBV15 and TRBJ2-7; D unclear. The CDR3 extends over 15 amino acids. Germline V gene sequence: CDR1 LNHNV, CDR2 YYDKDF (reference sequence). Trimming stripped 1 base from V and 0 bases from J, with 10 bases between. Written as DNA, the CDR3 is TGTGCCACCAGCAGAGGGAACGGTTTCTCCTACGAGCAGTACTTC. It specifies CATSRGNGFSYEQYF.

There are many counts of this clonotype. This sequence joins TRBV3-1 and TRBJ2-7; D remains unclear. V lost 2 bases, J lost 3 bases, and 8 bases lay in between. Germline values: CDR1 LGHDT, CDR2 YNNKEL (reference sequence). The CDR3 extends over 13 amino acids. CDR3 sequence (DNA): TGTGCCAGCAGCCAACTTAGTGGCTACGAGCAGTACTTC. This translates into CASSQLSGYEQYF.

This chain joins TRBV19 and TRBJ2-7, with 15 positions matching TRBD2. Germline values: CDR1 LNHDA, CDR2 SQIVND (reference sequence). The CDR3 has 17 residues. The ends lost 4 bases at V and 1 base at J; junction bases unmatched: 5. CDR3 nucleotide sequence: TGTGCCAGTAGTACCCCCGGACTAGCGGGAGGGTCCTACGAGCAGTACTTC. This encodes CASSTPGLAGGSYEQYF.

This clonotype was counted ten times or more. The chain has TRBV20-1 and TRBJ2-3; possible D gene TRBD2, 7 bases. Germline V gives CDR1 DFQATT, CDR2 SNEGSKA (reference sequence). The CDR3 sequence is 14 residues long. V was trimmed by 6 bases and J by 3 bases, leaving 16 bases between them. The CDR3 protein is CSAPGGGSTDTQYF. The CDR3 coding sequence is TGCAGTGCGCCCGGCGGGGGCAGTACAGATACGCAGTATTTT.

This sequence joins TRBV7-9 and TRBJ2-1; 12 positions agree with TRBD2. This CDR3 spans 17 amino acids. Trimming removed 5 bases from V and 11 bases from J; junction bases left unmatched: 16. Per germline, CDR1 SEHNR and CDR2 FQNEAQ (reference sequence). The CDR3 region has the DNA TGTGCCAGCAGCACCCCCCCCAGACTAGCGGGAGCCCCCAAGCAGTTCTTC. Protein product: CASSTPPRLAGAPKQFF.

This clonotype is a singleton in its sample. Possible read error: a much larger clone is one base away. This chain connects TRBV6-2 or TRBV6-3 to TRBJ2-5, with D perhaps TRBD1 (6 bases). CDR1 is MNHEY, CDR2 SVGEGT, per germline. V gave up 4 bases and J gave up 7 bases, with 16 bases separating them. The CDR3 consists of 14 residues. The chain's CDR3 is CASSWGHRLGTQYF. The CDR3 coding sequence is TGTGCCAGCAGTTGGGGACACCGACTTGGGACCCAGTACTTC.

The chain employs TRBV5-8 and TRBJ2-4, with 8 nucleotides matching TRBD1. J gave up 1 base and V 0 bases, and 9 bases lay outside the gene matches. CDR1 is SGHTS and CDR2 is YDEGEE in the germline V gene. This CDR3 region has 18 residues. CDR3 coding DNA: TGTGCCAGCAGCTTGGTGACAGGGGTTAACTTGGCCAAAAACATTCAGTACTTC. Translation: CASSLVTGVNLAKNIQYF. The whole variable domain, filled in from reference TRBV5-8 and TRBJ2-4, reads EAGVTQSPTHLIKTRGQQATLRCSPISGHTSVYWYQQALGLGLQFLLWYDEGEERNRGNFPPRFSGRQFPNYSSELNVNALELEDSALYLCASSLVTGVNLAKNIQYFGAGTRLSVL.

This clonotype has only a few counts. The rearrangement links TRBV20-1 to TRBJ2-7; 10 nucleotides align to TRBD2. This CDR3 is built from 15 residues. The V gene's germline CDR1 is DFQATT and CDR2 SNEGSKA (reference sequence). J was trimmed by 2 bases and V by 3 bases; bases with no gene match: 7. The CDR3 DNA is TGCAGTGCTAGCCTAGCGGGAGTATTCGCCTACGAGCAGTACTTC. It translates to CSASLAGVFAYEQYF.

This chain uses TRBV4-1 with TRBJ2-7; D uncertain. V was pared by 3 bases and J by 2 bases, with 11 bases between. The CDR3 has 14 amino acids. CDR1 and CDR2 from the germline V gene are MGHRA and YSYEKL. The CDR3 spells CASSHLTSTYEQYF. As DNA, the CDR3 is TGCGCCAGCAGCCACTTGACATCCACCTACGAGCAGTACTTC.

This clonotype was seen at least ten times. This chain joins TRBV15 and TRBJ2-4; 9 nucleotides agree with TRBD2. CDR1 is LNHNV and CDR2 is YYDKDF in the germline V gene (reference sequence). The length of the CDR3 is 15 residues. V lost 1 base to trimming and J lost 7 bases; unmatched junction nucleotides: 5. The CDR3 coding sequence is TGTGCCACCAGCAGAGTAGCGGGAGTGGAGAACATTCAGTACTTC. It is translated as CATSRVAGVENIQYF.